These 27 T cell receptor beta chains came from one sample sequenced in a study of regulatory T cells in long-lasting Graves disease. Assembly of TCR beta libraries relied on iRepertoire HTBI primers together with Arm-PCR of CDR3 regions. Each CDR3 protein is one row after TCRdb ran MiXCR on the multiplex PCR reads. The sample includes 300,000 to 500,000 distinct CDR3 sequences, about a fifth of them seen just once. Time point specified: persistent/refractory GD, antithyroid drugs over 5 years with positive TRAb. Following extraction of RNA from PBMCs, that RNA was used to make the TCR library. This sample comprised peripheral blood mononuclear cells (PBMCs), obtained when the disease was refractory, from a patient treated with antithyroid drugs. The receptors originated from a female donor with Graves disease.

This clonotype was seen only a few times. Possible read error: a much larger clone is one base away. This CDR3 fails to terminate in the conserved phenylalanine or tryptophan, so it likely reflects a read error. The rearrangement uses TRBV11-2 and TRBJ2-1, with 10 bases lining up with TRBD1. The J segment lost 9 bases and the V segment lost 5 bases, leaving 16 bases of the junction unmatched. The CDR3 runs 17 residues. Germline assignment: CDR1 SGHAT and CDR2 FQNNGV. The CDR3 loop reads CASSPNSGTGESAEQFL. CDR3 sequence (DNA): TGTGCCAGCAGCCCCAACTCCGGGACAGGGGAGTCGGCTGAGCAGTTCCTC.

This clonotype was recorded many times. This chain uses TRBV3-1 with TRBJ1-1; a weak D match, TRBD1 (5 bases). The CDR3 runs 15 residues. V lost 5 bases to trimming and J lost 1 base, with 14 bases between them. CDR1 and CDR2 from the germline V gene are LGHDT and YNNKEL (reference sequence). The CDR3 region has the DNA TGTGCCAGCAGCGAAACCGGGACGGGGAACACTGAAGCTTTCTTT. Amino acids: CASSETGTGNTEAFF. The variable domain in full, completed from reference TRBV3-1 and TRBJ1-1, reads DTAVSQTPKYLVTQMGNDKSIKCEQNLGHDTMYWYKQDSKKFLKIMFSYNNKELIINETVPNRFSPKSPDKAHLNLHINSLELGDSAVYFCASSETGTGNTEAFFGQGTRLTVV.

Many counts were recorded for this clonotype. The chain is built from TRBV12-3 or TRBV12-4 and TRBJ1-1, with D perhaps matching TRBD1 (6 bases). This CDR3 has 12 amino acids. Trimming cost V 4 bases and J 7 bases, with 10 bases left between them. The CDR3 loop reads CASSYQGSEAFF. DNA of the CDR3: TGTGCCAGCAGTTATCAGGGGAGTGAAGCTTTCTTT.

A note on this clonotype: A junction boundary mismatches the germline segment, possibly from a read error. The chain links TRBV6-4 to TRBJ2-7; TRBD2 is a possible D gene (5 bases). CDR3 length: 13 residues. From germline, CDR1 is MRHNA and CDR2 SNTAGT. The CDR3 loop reads CASSYSNSGEQYF. In DNA form, the CDR3 reads TGTGCCAGCAGTTACTCGAACTCGGGGGAGCAGTACTTC.

This clonotype was detected only a few times. The rearrangement links TRBV15 to TRBJ2-7; D is unclear. The CDR3 extends over 15 amino acids. V lost 5 bases to trimming and J lost 2 bases, with 16 bases between them. From germline, CDR1 is LNHNV and CDR2 YYDKDF (reference sequence). As DNA, the CDR3 is TGTGCCACCAGCCCAGAGACGGCGCACACCTACGAGCAGTACTTC. This gives the protein CATSPETAHTYEQYF.

This clonotype occurred a few times. This sequence joins TRBV6-1 and TRBJ1-5; D is uncertain. This CDR3 spans 15 amino acids. Trimming left V 3 bases short and J 5 bases short, with 14 bases between. CDR1 is MNHNS, CDR2 SASEGT, per germline. CDR3 protein: CASSEAGGSYQPQHF. The CDR3 coding sequence is TGTGCCAGCAGTGAGGCGGGAGGTTCCTATCAGCCCCAGCATTTT.

Many counts were recorded for this clonotype. The genes are TRBV7-8 and TRBJ1-2; D possibly corresponds to TRBD1 (6 bases). Germline V gene lookup returns CDR1 SGHVS and CDR2 FQNEAQ. The V and J ends lost 0 bases and 0 bases respectively, with 11 bases between them. CDR3 length: 16 amino acids. The CDR3, as DNA: TGTGCCAGCAGCTTAGCTCCGGACAGTGCTAACTATGGCTACACCTTC. This codes for CASSLAPDSANYGYTF.

This clonotype turned up a few times. The chain combines TRBV6-1 with TRBJ2-7; D is ambiguous. V dropped 7 bases and J dropped 3 bases, with 16 bases sitting between them. The germline V gene encodes CDR1 MNHNS and CDR2 SASEGT. The CDR3 runs to 14 residues. The CDR3 bases are TGTGCCAGCACCAAGGACCTCTCTGGCTACGAGCAGTACTTC. Protein sequence: CASTKDLSGYEQYF.

This clonotype has ten or more counts. The V and J genes are TRBV6-1 and TRBJ2-7, with D possibly called TRBD1 or TRBD2 (5 bases each). V was trimmed by 9 bases and J by 5 bases, leaving 17 bases between them. CDR3 length: 13 amino acids. CDR1 is MNHNS and CDR2 is SASEGT in the germline V gene. CDR3 loop: CASAGTPRDEQYF. The CDR3 nucleotides read TGTGCCAGTGCCGGGACCCCGAGGGACGAGCAGTACTTC.

This clonotype was detected only a few times. CDR3 nucleotides: TGTGCCAGCAGCCAATTATGGGCGAACACCGGGGAGCTGTTTTTT. Translating it yields CASSQLWANTGELFF. The V call is TRBV14, the J call TRBJ2-2; D remains unclear. Per germline, CDR1 SGHDN and CDR2 FVKESK. Trimming stripped 2 bases from V and 0 bases from J, with 7 bases between. The length of the CDR3 is 15 residues.

This clonotype was seen ten or more times. The V call is TRBV6-1, the J call TRBJ1-5; 8 bases map to TRBD1. Per germline, CDR1 MNHNS and CDR2 SASEGT. The CDR3 covers 13 residues. V was pared by 4 bases and J by 7 bases, with 3 bases of the junction left unmatched. The CDR3 spells CASSAQGGQPQHF. CDR3 nucleotide sequence: TGTGCCAGCAGTGCACAGGGGGGACAGCCCCAGCATTTT.

This clonotype was counted a few times. This may stem from a read error, because a much larger clone lies one nucleotide away. The rearrangement joins TRBV7-2 to TRBJ1-4; D might be TRBD1 (5 bases). V lost 7 bases and J lost 7, with 13 bases in between. The germline V gene has CDR1 SGHTA and CDR2 FQGNSA. The CDR3 is 13 amino acids. In DNA form, the CDR3 reads TGTGCCAGCATGGAAGGGACTGCTGAAAAACTGTTTTTT. It is translated as CASMEGTAEKLFF.

This clonotype was detected only a few times. The CDR3 DNA sequence: TGTGCCAGCTCAGACTTGGCGGATCAGCCCCAGCATTTT. This encodes CASSDLADQPQHF. J is TRBJ1-5 and V is TRBV18; D is undetermined. Per germline, CDR1 KGHSH and CDR2 LQKENI. The CDR3 contains 13 residues. With 5 bases removed from V and 5 bases from J, the gap between germline ends came to 10 bases.

V usage is TRBV7-2 and J usage is TRBJ2-3, with 7 bases lining up with TRBD2. The trim removed 5 bases at V and 2 bases at J, leaving 7 bases unmatched. Germline V gene lookup returns CDR1 SGHTA and CDR2 FQGNSA. CDR3 length equals 15 residues. The CDR3 here is CASSRTSAFTDTQYF. CDR3 in DNA: TGTGCCAGCAGCCGTACTAGCGCCTTCACAGATACGCAGTATTTT.

A few counts support this clonotype. The rearrangement links TRBV19 to TRBJ1-1; D gene unclear. CDR3 length: 14 residues. Trimming took 5 bases from V and 1 from J, leaving 11 bases between them. Germline V lookup: CDR1 LNHDA, CDR2 SQIVND (reference sequence). The CDR3: CASSPRWGNTEAFF. CDR3 coding DNA: TGTGCCAGTAGTCCGCGCTGGGGGAACACTGAAGCTTTCTTT.

The table lists this clonotype with a few counts. Compared with germline, one end of the junction differs, possibly owing to a read error. The V gene is TRBV19, the J gene TRBJ1-1, with 9 nucleotides matching TRBD1. This CDR3 is 21 amino acids long. The V gene's germline CDR1 is LNHDA and CDR2 SQIVND (reference sequence). Written as DNA, the CDR3 is TGTGCCAATAGTGAGGATGGAGGGACAGGGTCGTTTTTTCCCATGAACACTGAAGCTTTCTTT. Residues: CANSEDGGTGSFFPMNTEAFF.

This clonotype was counted between two and nine times. The chain combines TRBV7-9 with TRBJ2-5; TRBD2 aligns across 10 bases. Germline V gene sequence: CDR1 SEHNR, CDR2 FQNEAQ (reference sequence). The CDR3 covers 20 residues. The J segment lost 1 base and the V segment lost 1 base, leaving 15 bases of the junction unmatched. The CDR3 loop is CASSLVGQGTSDSTQETQYF. CDR3 DNA: TGTGCCAGCAGCTTAGTGGGGCAGGGGACTAGCGACAGCACCCAAGAGACCCAGTACTTC.

The chain uses TRBV30 and TRBJ1-6, with D perhaps TRBD1 (5 bases). Per germline, CDR1 GTSNPN and CDR2 SVGIG (reference sequence). Trimming pared 1 base from V and 6 bases from J, leaving 7 bases between. CDR3 size: 13 residues. CDR3 amino acids: CAWSAGANSPLHF. The CDR3 coding sequence is TGTGCCTGGAGTGCCGGGGCTAATTCACCCCTCCACTTT.

This clonotype was counted between two and nine times. This chain joins TRBV6-1 and TRBJ2-3; 8 bases align to TRBD2. J was trimmed by 1 base and V by 4 bases; bases with no gene match: 4. Looked up from germline, CDR1 is MNHNS and CDR2 is SASEGT. The CDR3 loop spans 15 amino acids. CDR3 DNA sequence: TGTGCCAGCAGTGCGTTAGCGGGACGCACAGATACGCAGTATTTT. This codes for CASSALAGRTDTQYF.

This clonotype came up many times. The chain employs TRBV6-5 and TRBJ2-5, with 7 nucleotides matching TRBD2. Germline-derived CDR1 and CDR2 are MNHEY and SVGAGI. V was clipped by 0 bases and J by 4 bases; unmatched bases: 2. The CDR3 contains 14 residues. This CDR3 is CASSYSGGRETQYF. The CDR3 DNA follows: TGTGCCAGCAGTTACTCGGGCGGGAGAGAGACCCAGTACTTC.

This clonotype was seen more than once but under ten times. This chain links TRBV20-1 with TRBJ1-1; D not resolved. CDR3 length equals 11 residues. V was cut by 4 bases and J by 3 bases, with 6 bases left in between. Germline V CDR1 and CDR2: DFQATT, SNEGSKA (reference sequence). In nucleotides, the CDR3 is TGCAGTGCTATGTGGGACACTGAAGCTTTCTTT. It is translated as CSAMWDTEAFF.

Details on this clonotype: This sequence may be a read error, since a much larger clone differs from it by one base. The chain uses TRBV6-5 and TRBJ2-6; D gene ambiguous. V was trimmed by 0 bases and J by 2 bases, leaving 20 bases between them. This CDR3 has 20 amino acids. Germline V gene data show CDR1 as MNHEY and CDR2 as SVGAGI. This chain's CDR3 is CASSYSGNEARRAGANVLTF. The CDR3 nucleotides read TGTGCCAGCAGTTACTCGGGTAACGAGGCACGAAGGGCTGGGGCCAACGTCCTGACTTTC.

Only a few counts were recorded for this clonotype. The chain links TRBV3-1 to TRBJ2-7; D is possibly TRBD1 (6 bases). V was pared by 1 base and J by 3 bases, with 10 bases between. CDR1 and CDR2 (germline): LGHDT, YNNKEL (reference sequence). The length of the CDR3 is 14 residues. CDR3 sequence (DNA): TGTGCCAGCAGCCAAGCGCAGGGGATCTACGAGCAGTACTTC. Amino acid sequence: CASSQAQGIYEQYF.

This chain joins TRBV6-2 or TRBV6-3 and TRBJ2-6, with 12 bases fitting TRBD1. The ends lost 6 bases at V and 4 bases at J; junction bases unmatched: 7. Per germline, CDR1 MNHEY and CDR2 SVGEGT. CDR3 length: 17 residues. CDR3: CASRSGTGGVGANVLTF. DNA of the CDR3: TGTGCCAGCAGGTCCGGGACAGGGGGCGTGGGGGCCAACGTCCTGACTTTC.

This clonotype was found once. The chain couples TRBV27 to TRBJ1-6; no firm D call. There are 18 residues in the CDR3. CDR1 is MNHEY and CDR2 is SMNVEV in the germline V gene (reference sequence). V was pared by 1 base and J by 0 bases, with 13 bases between. CDR3 residues: CASSLYLDLSSYNSPLHF. CDR3 coding DNA: TGTGCCAGCAGTTTATACCTAGACTTGAGCTCCTATAATTCACCCCTCCACTTT.

This clonotype was found many times. The rearrangement uses TRBV19 and TRBJ1-6; 9 nucleotides align to TRBD1. This CDR3 has 15 amino acids. Trimming cost V 7 bases and J 8 bases; bases outside gene matches: 9. Germline lookup yields CDR1 LNHDA and CDR2 SQIVND (reference sequence). CDR3 DNA sequence: TGTGCCAGTACCGGGACAGGGAGATTGGATTCACCCCTCCACTTT. Translating gives CASTGTGRLDSPLHF.

This clonotype turned up a few times. The chain recombines TRBV6-1 with TRBJ1-4, with 9 bases that match TRBD1. The junction had 8 bases not matched to a gene; V was cut back by 6 bases and J by 6 bases. The CDR3 consists of 15 residues. From germline, CDR1 is MNHNS and CDR2 SASEGT. In DNA form, the CDR3 reads TGTGCCAGCAGAACGCTGACAGGGGGAGATGAAAAACTGTTTTTT. It encodes CASRTLTGGDEKLFF.